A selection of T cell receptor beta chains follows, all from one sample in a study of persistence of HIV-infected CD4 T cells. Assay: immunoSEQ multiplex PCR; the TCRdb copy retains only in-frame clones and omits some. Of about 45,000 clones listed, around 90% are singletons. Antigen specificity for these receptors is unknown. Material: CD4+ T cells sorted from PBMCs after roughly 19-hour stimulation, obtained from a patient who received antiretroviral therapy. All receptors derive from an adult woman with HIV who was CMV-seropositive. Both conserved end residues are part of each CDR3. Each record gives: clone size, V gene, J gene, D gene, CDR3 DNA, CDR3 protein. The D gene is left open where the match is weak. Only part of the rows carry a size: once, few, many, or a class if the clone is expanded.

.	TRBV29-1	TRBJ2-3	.	TGCAGCGTTGGGACAATTAGCACAGATACGCAGTATTTT	CSVGTISTDTQYF
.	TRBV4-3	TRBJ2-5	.	TGCGCCAGCAGCCAAGACCGCGGGGTGTGGGAGACCCAGTACTTC	CASSQDRGVWETQYF
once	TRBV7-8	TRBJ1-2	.	TGTGCCAGCAGCTTAAGTCCGGGCCCGATATTCTATGGCTACACCTTC	CASSLSPGPIFYGYTF
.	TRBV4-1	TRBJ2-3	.	TGCGCCAGCAGCCAAGACTGGGGGATCAGGACAGATACGCAGTATTTT	CASSQDWGIRTDTQYF
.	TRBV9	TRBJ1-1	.	TGTGCCAGCAGCGTTAGGTCTTCGAACACTGAAGCTTTCTTT	CASSVRSSNTEAFF
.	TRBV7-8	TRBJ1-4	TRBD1	TGTGCCAGCAGCCGACCAGGGGGTGAAAAACTGTTTTTT	CASSRPGGEKLFF
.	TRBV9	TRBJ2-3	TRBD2	TGTGCCAGCAGCGTAGGGCTAGCGGGGACTAGCACAGATACGCAGTATTTT	CASSVGLAGTSTDTQYF
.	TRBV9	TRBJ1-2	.	TGTGCCAGCAGCGTGGGCTATGGCTACACCTTC	CASSVGYGYTF
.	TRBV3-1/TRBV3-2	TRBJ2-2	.	TGTGCCAGCAGCCCTAAACATTTGGTCGGGGAGCTGTTTTTT	CASSPKHLVGELFF
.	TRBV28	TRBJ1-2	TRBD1	TGTGCCAGCAGTTTTACCCCAGGGACAGGGGGCTATGGCTACACCTTC	CASSFTPGTGGYGYTF
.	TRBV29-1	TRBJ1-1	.	TGCAGCGTTGAAAGCCAGGGACATGAAGCTTTCTTT	CSVESQGHEAFF
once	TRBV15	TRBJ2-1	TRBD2	TGTGCCACCAGCAGAGATGCGGGGGGGGGATACAATGAGCAGTTCTTC	CATSRDAGGGYNEQFF
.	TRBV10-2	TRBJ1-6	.	TGCGCCACGCGCGCAGGGCACCTCGTCTATAATTCACCCCTCCACTTT	CATRAGHLVYNSPLHF
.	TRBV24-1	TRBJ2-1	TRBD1	TGTGCCACCAGTGATCCCGACAGGGACTCCTACAATGAGCAGTTCTTC	CATSDPDRDSYNEQFF
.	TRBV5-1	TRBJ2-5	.	TGCGCCAGCAGCTTGAGCGGGCCGAGGGGGGGTAGAGAGACCCAGTACTTC	CASSLSGPRGGRETQYF
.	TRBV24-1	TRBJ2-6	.	TGTGCCACCAGTGATTTCTCAACTGGGGCCAACGTCCTGACTTTC	CATSDFSTGANVLTF
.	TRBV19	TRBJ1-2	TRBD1	TGTGCCAGTAGTATAGGGGGGACAGGAGAGAACTATGGCTACACCTTC	CASSIGGTGENYGYTF
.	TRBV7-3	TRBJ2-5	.	TGTGCCAGCAGCCCTCTGTGGGGCTCAACCCAGTACTTC	CASSPLWGSTQYF
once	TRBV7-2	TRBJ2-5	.	TGTGCCAGCAGCTTCGGTTCAAGTCCTCAGGAGACCCAGTACTTC	CASSFGSSPQETQYF
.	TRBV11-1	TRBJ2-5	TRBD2	TGTGCCAGCAGCCTCGGGACTAGCGGGAGTGAGACCCAGTACTTC	CASSLGTSGSETQYF
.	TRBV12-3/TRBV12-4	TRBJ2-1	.	TGTGCCAGCACTTCATGGGCCCCTGGGGAGCAGTTCTTC	CASTSWAPGEQFF
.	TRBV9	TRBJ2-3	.	TGTGCCAGCAGCGTAAGTAGCGGTTCTTCCACAGATACGCAGTATTTT	CASSVSSGSSTDTQYF
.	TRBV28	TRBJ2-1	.	TGTGCCAGCAGCAAGCCAGCGATCTCCTACAATGAGCAGTTCTTC	CASSKPAISYNEQFF
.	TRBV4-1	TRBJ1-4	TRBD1	TGCGCCAGCAGCCAAGCACAGGGGAATGAAAAACTGTTTTTT	CASSQAQGNEKLFF
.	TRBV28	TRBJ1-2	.	TGTGCCAGCAGTTCGACAGGTCCCGTCTATGGCTACACCTTC	CASSSTGPVYGYTF
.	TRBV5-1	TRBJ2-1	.	TGCGCCAGCAGCTTAGCGGGCAGCTCCTACAATGAGCAGTTCTTC	CASSLAGSSYNEQFF
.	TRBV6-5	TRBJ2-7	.	TGTGCCAGCAGTTACTCGAGCCAGGTCCGTACCTACGAGCAGTACTTC	CASSYSSQVRTYEQYF
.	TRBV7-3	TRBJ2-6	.	TGTGCCAGCAGCATGCAGAGCTCTGGGGCCAACGTCCTGACTTTC	CASSMQSSGANVLTF
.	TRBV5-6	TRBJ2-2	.	TGTGCCAGCAGCTTTGAGCAGGCCTACGGGGAGCTGTTTTTT	CASSFEQAYGELFF